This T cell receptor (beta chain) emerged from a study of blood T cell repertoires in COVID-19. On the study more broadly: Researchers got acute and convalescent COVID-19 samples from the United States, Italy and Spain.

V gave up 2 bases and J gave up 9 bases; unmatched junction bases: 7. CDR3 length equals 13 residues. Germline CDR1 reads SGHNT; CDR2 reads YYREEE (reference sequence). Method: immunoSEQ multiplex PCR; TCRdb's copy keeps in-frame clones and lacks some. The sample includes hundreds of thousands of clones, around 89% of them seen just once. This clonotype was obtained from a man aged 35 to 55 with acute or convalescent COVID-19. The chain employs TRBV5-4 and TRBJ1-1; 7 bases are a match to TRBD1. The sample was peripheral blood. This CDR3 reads CASSFDRVNQAFF. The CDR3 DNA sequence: TGTGCCAGCAGCTTTGACAGGGTGAACCAAGCTTTCTTT.